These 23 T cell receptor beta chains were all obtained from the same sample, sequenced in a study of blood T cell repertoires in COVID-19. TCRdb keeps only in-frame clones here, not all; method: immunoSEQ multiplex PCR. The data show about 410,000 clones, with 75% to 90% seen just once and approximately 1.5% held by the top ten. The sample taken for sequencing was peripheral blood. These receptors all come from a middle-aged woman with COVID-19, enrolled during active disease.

The CDR3 region is CASSLEGVTRSHYEQYF. The CDR3 DNA follows: TGCGCCAGCAGCTTGGAAGGCGTCACAAGGAGTCACTACGAGCAGTACTTC. The chain couples TRBV5-1 to TRBJ2-7, with D hard to call. The V and J ends lost 0 bases and 3 bases respectively, with 19 bases between them. CDR3 length: 17 residues. CDR1 and CDR2 from the germline V gene are SGHRS and YFSETQ.

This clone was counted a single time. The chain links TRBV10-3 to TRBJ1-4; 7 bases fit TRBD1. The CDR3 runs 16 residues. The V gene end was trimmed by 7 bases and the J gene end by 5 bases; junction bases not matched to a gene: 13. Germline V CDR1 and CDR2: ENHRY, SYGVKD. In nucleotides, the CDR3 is TGTGCCATCATGAAGCAGGGGGATAGGGGGAATGAAAAACTGTTTTTT. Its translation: CAIMKQGDRGNEKLFF.

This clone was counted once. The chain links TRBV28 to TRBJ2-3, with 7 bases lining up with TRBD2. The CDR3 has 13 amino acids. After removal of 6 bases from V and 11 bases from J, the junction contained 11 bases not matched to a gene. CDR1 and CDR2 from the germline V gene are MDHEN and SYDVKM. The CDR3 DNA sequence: TGTGCCAGCAGCCCCTCCGGCTGGGGGGGGCAGTATTTT. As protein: CASSPSGWGGQYF.

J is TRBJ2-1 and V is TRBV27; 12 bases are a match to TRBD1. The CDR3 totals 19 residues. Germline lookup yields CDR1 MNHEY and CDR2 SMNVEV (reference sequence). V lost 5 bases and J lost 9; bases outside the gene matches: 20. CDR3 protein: CASSPKLLGTGGRLGEQFF. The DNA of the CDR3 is TGTGCCAGCAGTCCGAAACTCCTCGGGACAGGGGGCAGGTTGGGTGAGCAGTTCTTC.

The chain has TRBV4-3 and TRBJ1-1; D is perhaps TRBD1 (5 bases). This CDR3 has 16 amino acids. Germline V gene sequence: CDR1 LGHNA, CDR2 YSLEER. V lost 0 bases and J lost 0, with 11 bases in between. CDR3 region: CASSQDTGQLNTEAFF. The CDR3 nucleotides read TGCGCCAGCAGCCAAGATACAGGCCAACTGAACACTGAAGCTTTCTTT.

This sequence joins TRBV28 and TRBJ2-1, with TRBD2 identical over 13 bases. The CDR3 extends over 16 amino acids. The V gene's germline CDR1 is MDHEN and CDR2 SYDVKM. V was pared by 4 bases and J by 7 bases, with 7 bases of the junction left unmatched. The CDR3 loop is CASSSWTSGRSNEQFF. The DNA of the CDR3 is TGTGCCAGCAGTTCCTGGACTAGCGGGAGATCAAATGAGCAGTTCTTC. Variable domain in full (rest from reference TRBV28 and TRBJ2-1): DVKVTQSSRYLVKRTGEKVFLECVQDMDHENMFWYRQDPGLGLRLIYFSYDVKMKEKGDIPEGYSVSREKKERFSLILESASTNQTSMYLCASSSWTSGRSNEQFFGPGTRLTVL.

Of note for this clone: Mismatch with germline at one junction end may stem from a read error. The CDR3 here is CSVRHITTTNAEAFF. CDR3 DNA sequence: TGCAGCGTACGACATATCACCACGACGAACGCTGAAGCTTTCTTT. The rearrangement uses TRBV29-1 and TRBJ1-1; D unclear. Germline V gives CDR1 SQVTM, CDR2 ANQGSEA. This CDR3 spans 15 amino acids.

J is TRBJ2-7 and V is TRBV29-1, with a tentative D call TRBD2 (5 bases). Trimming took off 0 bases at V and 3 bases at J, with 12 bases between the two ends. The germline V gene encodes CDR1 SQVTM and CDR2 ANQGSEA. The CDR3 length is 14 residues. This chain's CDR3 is CSVEEGPGNYEQYF. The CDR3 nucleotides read TGCAGCGTTGAAGAGGGTCCGGGGAACTACGAGCAGTACTTC.

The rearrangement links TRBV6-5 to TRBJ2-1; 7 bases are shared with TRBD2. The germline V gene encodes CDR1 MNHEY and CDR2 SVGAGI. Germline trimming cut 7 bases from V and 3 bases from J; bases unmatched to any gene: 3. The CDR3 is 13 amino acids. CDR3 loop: CASISSGYNEQFF. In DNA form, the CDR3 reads TGTGCCAGCATTTCTAGCGGCTACAATGAGCAGTTCTTC.

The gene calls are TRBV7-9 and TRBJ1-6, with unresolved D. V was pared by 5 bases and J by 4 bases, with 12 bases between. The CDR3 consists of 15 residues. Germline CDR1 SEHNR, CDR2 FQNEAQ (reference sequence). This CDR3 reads CASSKDPYYNSPLHF. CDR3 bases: TGTGCCAGCAGCAAAGACCCCTATTATAATTCACCCCTCCACTTT.

CDR3 in amino acids: CASSIQPPGRQPQHF. CDR3 nucleotides: TGTGCCAGTAGTATTCAGCCCCCAGGGCGACAGCCCCAGCATTTT. The chain couples TRBV19 to TRBJ1-5; the D gene is possibly TRBD1 (5 bases). Germline V gene data show CDR1 as LNHDA and CDR2 as SQIVND (reference sequence). V was clipped by 3 bases and J by 7 bases, with 16 bases between them. The CDR3 extends over 15 amino acids.

CDR3 nucleotides: TGTGCCTCGCATGCCACCACGCGTGGCTACACCTTC. As protein: CASHATTRGYTF. V gene TRBV19 combines with J gene TRBJ1-2; no clear D. The V and J ends lost 11 bases and 7 bases respectively, with 17 bases between them. In germline, CDR1 is LNHDA, CDR2 SQIVND (reference sequence). CDR3 length: 12 residues.

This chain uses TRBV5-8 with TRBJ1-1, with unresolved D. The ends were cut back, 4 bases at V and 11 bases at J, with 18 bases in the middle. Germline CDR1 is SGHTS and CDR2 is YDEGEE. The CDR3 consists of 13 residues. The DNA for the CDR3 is TGTGCCAGCAGCCCCGGGGTGAGTCTACTTGCTTTCTTT. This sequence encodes CASSPGVSLLAFF.

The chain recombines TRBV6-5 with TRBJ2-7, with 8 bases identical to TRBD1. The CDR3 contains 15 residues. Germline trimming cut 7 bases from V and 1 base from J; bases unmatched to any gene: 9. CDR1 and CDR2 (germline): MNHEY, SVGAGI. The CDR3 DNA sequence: TGTGCCAGCATCACCTCCCGGACAGGGTCCTACGAGCAGTACTTC. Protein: CASITSRTGSYEQYF.

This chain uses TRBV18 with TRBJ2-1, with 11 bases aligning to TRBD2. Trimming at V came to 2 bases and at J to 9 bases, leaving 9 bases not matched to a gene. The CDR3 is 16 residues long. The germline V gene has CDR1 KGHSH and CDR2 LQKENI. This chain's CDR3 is CASSPMTSGNWGEQFF. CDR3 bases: TGTGCCAGCTCACCAATGACTAGCGGGAATTGGGGTGAGCAGTTCTTC.

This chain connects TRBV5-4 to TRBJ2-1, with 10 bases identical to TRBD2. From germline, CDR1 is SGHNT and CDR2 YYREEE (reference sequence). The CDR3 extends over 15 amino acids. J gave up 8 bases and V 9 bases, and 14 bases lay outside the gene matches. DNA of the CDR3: TGTGCCACGGTCATAGCGGGAGGAGGGTTCGATGAGCAGTTCTTC. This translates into CATVIAGGGFDEQFF.

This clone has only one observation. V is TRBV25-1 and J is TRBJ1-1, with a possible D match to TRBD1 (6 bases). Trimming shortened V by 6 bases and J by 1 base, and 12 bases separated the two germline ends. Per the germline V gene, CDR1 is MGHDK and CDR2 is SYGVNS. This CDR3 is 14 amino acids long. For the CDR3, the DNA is TGTGCCAGCAGCCACAGGGCGTGGAACACTGAAGCTTTCTTT. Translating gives CASSHRAWNTEAFF.

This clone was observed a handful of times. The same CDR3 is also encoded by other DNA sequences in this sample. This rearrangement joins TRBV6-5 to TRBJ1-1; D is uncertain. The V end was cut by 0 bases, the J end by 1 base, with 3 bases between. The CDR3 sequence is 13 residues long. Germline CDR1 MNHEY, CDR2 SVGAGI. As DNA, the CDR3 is TGTGCCAGCAGTTACTCTAGGAACACTGAAGCTTTCTTT. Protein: CASSYSRNTEAFF.

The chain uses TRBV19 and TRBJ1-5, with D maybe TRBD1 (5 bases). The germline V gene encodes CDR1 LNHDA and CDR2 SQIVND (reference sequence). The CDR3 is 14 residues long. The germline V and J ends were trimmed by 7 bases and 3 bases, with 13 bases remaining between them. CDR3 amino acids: CASNRLGFNQPQHF. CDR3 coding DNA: TGTGCCAGTAACAGGCTAGGCTTCAATCAGCCCCAGCATTTT.

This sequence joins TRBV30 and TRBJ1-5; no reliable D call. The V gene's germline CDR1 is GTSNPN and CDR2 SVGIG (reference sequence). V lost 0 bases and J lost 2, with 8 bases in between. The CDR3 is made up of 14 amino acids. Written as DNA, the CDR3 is TGTGCCTGGAGTGTAGGGAGTGGCAATCAGCCCCAGCATTTT. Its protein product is CAWSVGSGNQPQHF.

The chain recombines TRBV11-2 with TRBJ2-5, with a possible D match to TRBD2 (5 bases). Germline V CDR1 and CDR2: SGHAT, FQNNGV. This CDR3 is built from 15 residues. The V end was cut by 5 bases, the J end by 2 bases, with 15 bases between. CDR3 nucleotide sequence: TGTGCCAGCAGCGGAACTAGTGGGAGACAAGAGACCCAGTACTTC. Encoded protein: CASSGTSGRQETQYF.

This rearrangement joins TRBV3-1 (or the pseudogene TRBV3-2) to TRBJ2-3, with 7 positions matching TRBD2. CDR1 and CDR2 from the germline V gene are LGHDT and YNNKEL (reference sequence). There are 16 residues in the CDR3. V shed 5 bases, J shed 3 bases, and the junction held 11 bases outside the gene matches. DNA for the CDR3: TGTGCCAGCAGCTCCCTAGCTGGGGGGGGGACAGATACGCAGTATTTT. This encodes CASSSLAGGGTDTQYF.

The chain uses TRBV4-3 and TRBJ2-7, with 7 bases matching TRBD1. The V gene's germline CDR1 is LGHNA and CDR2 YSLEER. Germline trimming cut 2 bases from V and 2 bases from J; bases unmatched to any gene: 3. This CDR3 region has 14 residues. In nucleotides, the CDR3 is TGCGCCAGCAGCCAAAGGACAGGACCCTACGAGCAGTACTTC. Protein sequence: CASSQRTGPYEQYF.